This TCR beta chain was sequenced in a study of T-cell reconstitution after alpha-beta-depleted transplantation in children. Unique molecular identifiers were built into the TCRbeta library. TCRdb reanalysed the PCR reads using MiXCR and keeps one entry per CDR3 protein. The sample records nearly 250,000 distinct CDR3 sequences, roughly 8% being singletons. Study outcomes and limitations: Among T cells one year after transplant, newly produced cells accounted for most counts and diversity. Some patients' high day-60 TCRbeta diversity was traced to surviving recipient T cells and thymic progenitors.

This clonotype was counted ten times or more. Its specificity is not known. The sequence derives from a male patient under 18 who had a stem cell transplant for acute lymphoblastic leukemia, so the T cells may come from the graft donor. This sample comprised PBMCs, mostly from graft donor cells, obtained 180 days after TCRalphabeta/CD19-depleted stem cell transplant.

CDR3 sequence: CASSPTDRGGYEQYF. The CDR3 coding sequence is TGTGCCAGCAGTCCTACCGACAGGGGAGGGTACGAGCAGTACTTC. The chain links TRBV12-3 or TRBV12-4 to TRBJ2-7; D might be TRBD1 (8 bases). The CDR3 has 15 residues. The V gene lost 5 bases and the J gene lost 4 bases, with 18 bases spanning the gap.